A selection of T cell receptor beta chains follows, all from one sample in a study of T cell changes during pregnancy in multiple sclerosis. Clones were read by immunoSEQ multiplex PCR, and TCRdb kept only the in-frame ones, dropping some. The data contain under 75,000 clones, around nine tenths of them seen just once; the ten biggest clones take up 0.29%. The sample here was CD4+ T cells from peripheral blood mononuclear cells, taken after pregnancy. The receptor set was obtained from a female donor with multiple sclerosis, enrolled in a pregnancy study. CDR3s include the opening cysteine and the closing phenylalanine or tryptophan. The order of the fields is clone size, D gene, J gene, V gene, CDR3 DNA, CDR3 protein. The D gene is left open where the match is weak. The listing skips clone size in some rows; elsewhere it reads once, few, many or a size class.

>once|TRBD1|TRBJ1-1|TRBV7-2
TGTGCCAGCAGTCTAGACAGGGGATATAACACTGAAGCTTTCTTT
CASSLDRGYNTEAFF
>.|.|TRBJ1-4|TRBV19
TGTGCCAGTAGCATCCGGCATTCTCAGGGAGGTAATGAAAAACTGTTTTTT
CASSIRHSQGGNEKLFF
>.|.|TRBJ2-6|TRBV7-8
TGTGCCAGCAGCTTAGCGTTGGCCTCTGGGGCCAACGTCCTGACTTTC
CASSLALASGANVLTF
>.|TRBD1|TRBJ1-5|TRBV30
TGTGCCTGGGCTCAGGGGGCGGAGCAGCCCCAGCATTTT
CAWAQGAEQPQHF
>.|.|TRBJ2-2|TRBV5-1
TGCGCCAGCAGCACGACACTAGCTCCGAACACCGGGGAGCTGTTTTTT
CASSTTLAPNTGELFF
>.|TRBD1|TRBJ1-3|TRBV10-3
TGTGCCTCCAGTGTCGGTGACAGGGGATCTGGAAACACCATATATTTT
CASSVGDRGSGNTIYF
>.|.|TRBJ2-2|TRBV7-2
TGTGCCAGCAGCTTAGCCAGCGTCGCGAACACCGGGGAGCTGTTTTTT
CASSLASVANTGELFF
>few|TRBD1|TRBJ1-4|TRBV5-1
TGCGCCAGCAGCGTGACAGGGTTAAGCGAAAAACTGTTTTTT
CASSVTGLSEKLFF
>.|.|TRBJ1-1|TRBV19
TGTGCCAGTAGTGGACGAAGGGGAACTGAAGCTTTCTTT
CASSGRRGTEAFF
>.|TRBD1|TRBJ1-1|TRBV6-6
TGTGCCAGCAGCGACGGACAGGGCGGCATGAACACTGAAGCTTTCTTT
CASSDGQGGMNTEAFF
>once|.|TRBJ2-1|TRBV2
TGTGCCAGCAGTGCCGCTAGCCCGAATGAGCAGTTCTTC
CASSAASPNEQFF
>.|.|TRBJ1-1|TRBV6-4
TGTGCCAGCAAGACTGACAGGTTGAACACTGAAGCTTTCTTT
CASKTDRLNTEAFF
>.|.|TRBJ1-1|TRBV5-6
TGTGCCAGCAGCTTTCGCACTGAAGCTTTCTTT
CASSFRTEAFF
>.|TRBD1|TRBJ1-6|TRBV10-3
TGTGCCGTCGGACAGGGGAATAATTCACCCCTCCACTTT
CAVGQGNNSPLHF
>.|.|TRBJ2-7|TRBV27
TGTGCCAGCAGTCCAGGGATAGGGGAGCAGTACTTC
CASSPGIGEQYF
>once|.|TRBJ1-2|TRBV14
TGTGCCAGCAGCCTCAAGAGGTCTTTTGGCTACACCTTC
CASSLKRSFGYTF
>.|.|TRBJ1-3|TRBV29-1
TGCAGCGTCTCATGGGAGGGGGGCGCTGGAAACACCATATATTTT
CSVSWEGGAGNTIYF
>.|.|TRBJ2-3|TRBV5-4
TGTGCCAGCAGCTTGGACAGGGGCACAGATACGCAGTATTTT
CASSLDRGTDTQYF
>.|.|TRBJ2-1|TRBV9
TGTGCCAGCAGCGCCCCCGGGTACAATGAGCAGTTCTTC
CASSAPGYNEQFF
>.|.|TRBJ1-2|TRBV28
TGTGCCAGCAGTTCTCGATGGTCAGAAGACTATGGCTACACCTTC
CASSSRWSEDYGYTF
>.|TRBD2|TRBJ2-3|TRBV9
TGTGCCAGCAGCGCCGGACTAGCGGGAGATCATACGCAGTATTTT
CASSAGLAGDHTQYF
>once|TRBD2|TRBJ2-3|TRBV29-1
TGCAGCGTTGGTCCTAGCGGTTATAGCACAGATACGCAGTATTTT
CSVGPSGYSTDTQYF
>.|TRBD2|TRBJ2-1|TRBV9
TGTGCCAGCAGCGCCCCTGGGACTAGCTGGGATGGCAATGAGCAGTTCTTC
CASSAPGTSWDGNEQFF
>.|.|TRBJ2-1|TRBV19
TGTGCCAGTAGTACAACCGGGACCCGGGGGAGGGAGCAGTTCTTC
CASSTTGTRGREQFF
>.|TRBD1|TRBJ1-2|TRBV28
TGTGCCAGCAGTCGACAGGGGCCGAACTATGGCTACACCTTC
CASSRQGPNYGYTF
>.|.|TRBJ2-3|TRBV2
TGTGCCAGCAGTCTAAAAGTCACAGATACGCAGTATTTT
CASSLKVTDTQYF
>few|TRBD1|TRBJ1-1|TRBV30
TGTGCCTGGGGACAGGGGAACACTGAAGCTTTCTTT
CAWGQGNTEAFF
>.|TRBD2|TRBJ2-1|TRBV4-2
TGTGCCAGCAGCCGGACTAGCGGGAGCGCGGTGGGGGAGCAGTTCTTC
CASSRTSGSAVGEQFF
>once|TRBD2|TRBJ2-2|TRBV5-1
TGCGCCAGCAGCACCCGACTAGCGGGGGACACCGGGGAGCTGTTTTTT
CASSTRLAGDTGELFF
>.|.|TRBJ2-1|TRBV2
TGTGCCAGCAGTCGGGATCTCAATGAGCAGTTCTTC
CASSRDLNEQFF
>.|TRBD2|TRBJ2-1|TRBV28
TGTGCCAGCAGTGAGAGCGGGGGGCGGGGCAATGAGCAGTTCTTC
CASSESGGRGNEQFF
>.|TRBD2|TRBJ2-7|TRBV28
TGTGCCAGCAGTCCACCACTAGCGGCCTCCTACGAGCAGTACTTC
CASSPPLAASYEQYF
>.|TRBD1|TRBJ1-1|TRBV11-1
TGTGCCAGCAGCGCGCTGACAGGGTCTAACACTGAAGCTTTCTTT
CASSALTGSNTEAFF
>.|.|TRBJ2-1|TRBV19
TGTGCCAGTAGTATCAGGGGCGCCTTGATTTTAAGCTCCTACAATGAGCAGTTCTTC
CASSIRGALILSSYNEQFF
>.|.|TRBJ1-1|TRBV21-1
TGTGCCAGCAGCAAAGGGGAGGGGGGGCACACTGAAGCTTTCTTT
CASSKGEGGHTEAFF
>.|TRBD2|TRBJ2-1|TRBV2
TGTGCCAGCAACGGGGGGGCGCAGGAGAATGAGCAGTTCTTC
CASNGGAQENEQFF
>.|.|TRBJ1-2|TRBV5-1
TGCGCCAGCAGCTTGGGGACCATGGGGGGGACCCACTATGGCTACACCTTC
CASSLGTMGGTHYGYTF
>.|TRBD2|TRBJ2-2|TRBV5-4
TGTGCCAGCAGCCCCGGACTAGCGGCGAACACCGGGGAGCTGTTTTTT
CASSPGLAANTGELFF
>.|TRBD1|TRBJ2-1|TRBV14
TGTGCCAGCAGCCCAATCCGACAGGGAAGAGCCGATGAGCAGTTCTTC
CASSPIRQGRADEQFF
>.|.|TRBJ1-1|TRBV28
TGTGCCAGCAGTTTACCGGGAGCCACTGAAGCTTTCTTT
CASSLPGATEAFF
>.|TRBD2|TRBJ2-1|TRBV19
TGTGCCAGTAGTATGAGCGGGGGATACAATGAGCAGTTCTTC
CASSMSGGYNEQFF
>.|TRBD2|TRBJ2-7|TRBV28
TGTGCCAGCACCCCCCCCGTGACTAGCGGGAGTCTGCACGAGCAGTACTTC
CASTPPVTSGSLHEQYF